A selection of T cell receptor beta chains follows, all from one sample in a study of cytomegalovirus exposure and HLA in healthy donors. Clones were read by immunoSEQ multiplex PCR, and TCRdb kept only the in-frame ones, dropping some. The sample comprises roughly 100,000 clones, roughly 74% of which are singletons, and around 1.9% rests with the top ten. The sample taken for sequencing was PBMCs. These receptors originate from a woman in her thirties or forties in good health and CMV-seronegative. CDR3s include the opening cysteine and the closing phenylalanine or tryptophan. The D gene is left open where the match is weak. Rows give clone size only sometimes, using once, few, many, or a class for an expanded clone.

j_gene	d_gene	abundance	v_gene	CDR3aa	CDR3nt
TRBJ1-2	.	.	TRBV7-9	CASSSLIEVNYGYTF	TGTGCCAGCAGCTCCCTGATTGAGGTCAACTATGGCTACACCTTC
TRBJ1-2	.	.	TRBV7-9	CSSSSLSLGYTF	TGTTCCAGCAGCTCCCTATCCCTTGGCTACACCTTC
TRBJ1-2	TRBD1	.	TRBV6-6	CASGTGGYYGYTF	TGTGCCAGCGGGACAGGGGGTTACTATGGCTACACCTTC
TRBJ1-5	TRBD1	.	TRBV28	CASSAGQGVDQPQHF	TGTGCCAGCAGTGCCGGACAGGGGGTTGATCAGCCCCAGCATTTT
TRBJ1-5	.	.	TRBV7-2	CASSLDWNQPQHF	TGTGCCAGCAGCTTAGACTGGAATCAGCCCCAGCATTTT
TRBJ2-7	.	.	TRBV9	CASSVSYRRGCGQYF	TGTGCCAGCAGCGTAAGCTACAGGCGGGGATGCGGGCAGTACTTC
TRBJ2-1	.	.	TRBV10-3	CAISAGSNEQFF	TGTGCCATCAGTGCGGGGTCCAATGAGCAGTTCTTC
TRBJ2-7	.	.	TRBV6-6	CASSSIRGGSYEQYF	TGTGCCAGCAGTTCAATCAGGGGTGGCTCCTACGAGCAGTACTTC
TRBJ1-2	.	.	TRBV30	CAWNHLDKGGKSGCTF	TGTGCCTGGAACCACCTTGACAAGGGGGGGAAGAGTGGCTGCACCTTC
TRBJ2-2	.	.	TRBV21-1	CAIWDRVDTGELFF	TGTGCCATTTGGGACAGGGTTGACACCGGGGAGCTGTTTTTT
TRBJ2-5	TRBD1	medium-sized	TRBV27	CASSLPYRGNQETQYF	TGTGCCAGCAGTTTACCCTACAGGGGGAACCAAGAGACCCAGTACTTC
TRBJ2-5	TRBD2	once	TRBV4-1	CASSQGSGGIQETQYF	TGCGCCAGCAGCCAAGGCAGCGGGGGGATCCAAGAGACCCAGTACTTC
TRBJ2-2	.	.	TRBV27	CASSADTTWELFF	TGTGCCAGCAGTGCTGATACTACCTGGGAGCTGTTTTTT
TRBJ2-1	TRBD2	.	TRBV5-1	CASSLVSLAGAYNEQFF	TGCGCCAGCAGCTTGGTTTCACTAGCGGGGGCGTACAATGAGCAGTTCTTC
TRBJ2-6	.	.	TRBV2	CASRNEGFGANVLTF	TGTGCCAGCAGGAACGAGGGATTTGGGGCCAACGTCCTGACTTTC
TRBJ1-2	TRBD1	.	TRBV19	CASSTDRERGYGYTF	TGTGCCAGTAGTACGGACAGGGAGCGGGGCTATGGCTACACCTTC
TRBJ2-3	TRBD2	few	TRBV7-9	CASSPPPAGGRVTDTQYF	TGTGCCAGCAGCCCCCCTCCAGCGGGGGGAAGGGTAACAGATACGCAGTATTTT
TRBJ2-3	.	.	TRBV4-1	CASSQDENRVGTDTQYF	TGCGCCAGCAGCCAAGATGAGAACAGGGTGGGCACAGATACGCAGTATTTT
TRBJ2-1	.	.	TRBV4-3	CASSPNAGTSNEQFF	TGCGCCAGCAGCCCAAATGCGGGGACCTCGAATGAGCAGTTCTTC
TRBJ1-3	.	.	TRBV10-3	CAISESSLSGNTIYF	TGTGCCATCAGTGAGTCTAGCCTCTCTGGAAACACCATATATTTT
TRBJ1-1	TRBD1	.	TRBV30	CAAPTGANTNTEAFF	TGTGCCGCACCGACAGGGGCGAATACGAACACTGAAGCTTTCTTT
TRBJ1-1	.	.	TRBV9	CASSPKVAGGLNTEAFF	TGTGCCAGCAGCCCCAAGGTGGCGGGAGGGCTGAACACTGAAGCTTTCTTT
TRBJ2-2	.	.	TRBV2	CASIPLALPGELFF	TGTGCCAGCATACCTTTAGCTCTTCCCGGGGAGCTGTTTTTT